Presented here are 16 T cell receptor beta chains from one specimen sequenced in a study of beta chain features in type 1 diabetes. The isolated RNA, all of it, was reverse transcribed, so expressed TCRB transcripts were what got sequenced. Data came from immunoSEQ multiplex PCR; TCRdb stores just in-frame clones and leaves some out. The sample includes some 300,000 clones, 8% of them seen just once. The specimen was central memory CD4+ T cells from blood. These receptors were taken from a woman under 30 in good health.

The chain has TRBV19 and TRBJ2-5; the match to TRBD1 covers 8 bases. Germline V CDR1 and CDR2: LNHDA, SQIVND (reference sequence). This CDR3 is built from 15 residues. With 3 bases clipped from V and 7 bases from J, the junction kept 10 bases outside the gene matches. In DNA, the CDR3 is TGTGCCAGTAGTATCGCCAGGGGGCCCCAGTTGACCCAGTACTTC. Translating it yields CASSIARGPQLTQYF.

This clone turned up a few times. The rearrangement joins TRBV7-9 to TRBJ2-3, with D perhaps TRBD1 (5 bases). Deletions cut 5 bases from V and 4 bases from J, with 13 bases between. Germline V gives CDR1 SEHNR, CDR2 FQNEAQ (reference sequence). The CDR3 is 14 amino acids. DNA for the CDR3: TGTGCCAGCAGCCTAGAAGGGGCCCCAGATACGCAGTATTTT. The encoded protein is CASSLEGAPDTQYF.

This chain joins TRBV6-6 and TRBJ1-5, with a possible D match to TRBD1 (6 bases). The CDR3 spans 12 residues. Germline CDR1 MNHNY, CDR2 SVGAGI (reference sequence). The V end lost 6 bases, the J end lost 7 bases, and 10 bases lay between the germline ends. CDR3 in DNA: TGTGCCAGCAGCAACAGGGACCAGCCCCAGCATTTT. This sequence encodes CASSNRDQPQHF.

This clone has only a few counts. Here the CDR3 reads CASSDGQGLPSNYGYTF. The CDR3 nucleotides are TGCGCCAGCAGCGATGGACAGGGTCTACCGTCTAACTATGGCTACACCTTC. The chain joins TRBV5-1 to TRBJ1-2, with 8 bases that match TRBD1. The CDR3 is made up of 17 amino acids. V lost 4 bases, J lost 0 bases, and 11 bases stayed unmatched. Per the germline V gene, CDR1 is SGHRS and CDR2 is YFSETQ.

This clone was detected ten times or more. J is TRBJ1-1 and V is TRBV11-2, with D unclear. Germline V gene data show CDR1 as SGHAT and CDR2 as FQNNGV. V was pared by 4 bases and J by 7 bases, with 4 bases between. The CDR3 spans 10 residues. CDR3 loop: CASSSVEAFF. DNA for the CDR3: TGTGCCAGCAGCTCAGTTGAAGCTTTCTTT. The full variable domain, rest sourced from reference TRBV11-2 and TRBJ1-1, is EAGVAQSPRYKIIEKRQSVAFWCNPISGHATLYWYQQILGQGPKLLIQFQNNGVVDDSQLPKDRFSAERLKGVDSTLKIQPAKLEDSAVYLCASSSVEAFFGQGTRLTVV.

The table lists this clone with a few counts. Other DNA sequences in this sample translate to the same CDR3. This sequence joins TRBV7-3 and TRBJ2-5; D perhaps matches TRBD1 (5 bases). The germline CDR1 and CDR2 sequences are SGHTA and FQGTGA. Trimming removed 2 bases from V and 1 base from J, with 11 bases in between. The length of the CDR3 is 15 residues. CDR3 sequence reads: CASSLARQGQETQYF. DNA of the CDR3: TGTGCCAGCAGCTTAGCGAGGCAGGGCCAAGAGACCCAGTACTTC.

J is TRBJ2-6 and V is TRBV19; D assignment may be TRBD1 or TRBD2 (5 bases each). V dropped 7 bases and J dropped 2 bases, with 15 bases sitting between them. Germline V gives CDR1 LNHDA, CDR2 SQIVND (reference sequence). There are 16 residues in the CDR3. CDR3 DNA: TGTGCCAGTAAGAGGGGCGATTCCGCTGGGGCCAACGTCCTGACTTTC. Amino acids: CASKRGDSAGANVLTF. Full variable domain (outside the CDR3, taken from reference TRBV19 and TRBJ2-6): DGGITQSPKYLFRKEGQNVTLSCEQNLNHDAMYWYRQDPGQGLRLIYYSQIVNDFQKGDIAEGYSVSREKKESFPLTVTSAQKNPTAFYLCASKRGDSAGANVLTFGAGSRLTVL.

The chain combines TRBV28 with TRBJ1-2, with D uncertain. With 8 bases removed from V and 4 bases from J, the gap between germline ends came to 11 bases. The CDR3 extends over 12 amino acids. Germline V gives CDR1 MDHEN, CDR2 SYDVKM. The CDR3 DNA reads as TGTGCCAGCCGCATCGGAGTCTATGGCTACACCTTC. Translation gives CASRIGVYGYTF.

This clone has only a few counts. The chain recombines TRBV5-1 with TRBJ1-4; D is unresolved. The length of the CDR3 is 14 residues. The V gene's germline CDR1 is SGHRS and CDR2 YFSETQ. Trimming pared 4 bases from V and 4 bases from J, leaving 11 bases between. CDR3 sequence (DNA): TGCGCCAGCAGCCTCGGGTCCCATAATGAAAAACTGTTTTTT. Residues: CASSLGSHNEKLFF.

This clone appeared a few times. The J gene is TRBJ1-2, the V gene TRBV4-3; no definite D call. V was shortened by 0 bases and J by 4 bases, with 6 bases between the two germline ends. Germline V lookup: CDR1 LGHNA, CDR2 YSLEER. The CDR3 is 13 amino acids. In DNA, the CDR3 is TGCGCCAGCAGCCAAGACGGACGCTATGGCTACACCTTC. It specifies CASSQDGRYGYTF.

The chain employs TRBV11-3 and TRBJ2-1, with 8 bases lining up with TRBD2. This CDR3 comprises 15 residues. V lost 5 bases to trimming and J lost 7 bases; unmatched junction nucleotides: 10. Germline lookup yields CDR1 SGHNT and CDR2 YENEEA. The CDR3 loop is CASSRTAGAVNEQFF. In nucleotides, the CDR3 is TGTGCCAGCAGCAGAACAGCGGGAGCGGTTAATGAGCAGTTCTTC.

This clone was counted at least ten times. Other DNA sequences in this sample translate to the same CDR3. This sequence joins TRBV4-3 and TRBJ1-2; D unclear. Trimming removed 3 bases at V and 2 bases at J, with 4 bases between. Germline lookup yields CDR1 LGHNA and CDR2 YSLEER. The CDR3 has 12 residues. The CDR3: CASSQGNYGYTF. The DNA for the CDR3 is TGCGCCAGCAGCCAGGGAAACTATGGCTACACCTTC.

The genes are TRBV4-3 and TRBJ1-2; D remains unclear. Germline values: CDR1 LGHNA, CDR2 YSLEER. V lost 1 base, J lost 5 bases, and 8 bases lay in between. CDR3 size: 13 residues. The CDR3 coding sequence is TGCGCCAGCAGCCAAGGGCAGTTATATGGCTACACCTTC. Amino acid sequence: CASSQGQLYGYTF.

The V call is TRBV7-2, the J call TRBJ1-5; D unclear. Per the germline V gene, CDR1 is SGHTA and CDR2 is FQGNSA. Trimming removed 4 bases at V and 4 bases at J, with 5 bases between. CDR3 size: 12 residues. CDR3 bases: TGTGCCAGCAGCTATTATAATCAGCCCCAGCATTTT. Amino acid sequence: CASSYYNQPQHF.

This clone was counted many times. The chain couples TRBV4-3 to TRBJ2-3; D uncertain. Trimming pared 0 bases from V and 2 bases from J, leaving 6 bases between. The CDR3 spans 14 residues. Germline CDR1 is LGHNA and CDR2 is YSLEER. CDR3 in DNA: TGCGCCAGCAGCCAAGATAGGCACACAGATACGCAGTATTTT. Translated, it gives CASSQDRHTDTQYF.

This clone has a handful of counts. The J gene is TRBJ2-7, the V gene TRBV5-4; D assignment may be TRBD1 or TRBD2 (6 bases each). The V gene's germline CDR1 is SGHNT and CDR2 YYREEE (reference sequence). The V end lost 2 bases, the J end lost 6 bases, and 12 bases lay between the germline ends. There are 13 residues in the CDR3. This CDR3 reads CASSFRGRREQYF. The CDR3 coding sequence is TGTGCCAGCAGCTTCCGGGGGCGACGCGAGCAGTACTTC.